Below are 8 T cell receptor beta chains sequenced from a single sample in a study of neurological immune-mediated disorders. TCRdb redid the calling of the 5' RACE reads with MiXCR, one entry per CDR3 protein. The sample lists 55,000 to 65,000 distinct CDR3 sequences; around 3.5% were seen once. Material for sequencing was PBMCs. The receptors derive from a woman aged 25 to 39 with multiple sclerosis.

Notes on this clonotype: Germline and junction disagree at one end, which may indicate a read error. The chain couples TRBV7-6 to TRBJ1-5, with D unclear. Germline V gives CDR1 SGHVS, CDR2 FNYEAQ. The CDR3 contains 12 residues. In DNA, the CDR3 is TGTGCCAGCAGCTTCCTAAATCAGCCCCAGAATTTT. Protein: CASSFLNQPQNF. Combining the CDR3 with reference TRBV7-6 and TRBJ1-5 gives the whole variable domain GAGVSQSPRYKVTKRGQDVALRCDPISGHVSLYWYRQALGQGPEFLTYFNYEAQQDKSGLPNDRFSAERPEGSISTLTIQRTEQRDSAMYRCASSFLNQPQNFGDGTRLSIL.

There are many counts of this clonotype. J is TRBJ2-7 and V is TRBV6-1, with 11 bases matching TRBD2. Germline V gene sequence: CDR1 MNHNS, CDR2 SASEGT. The CDR3 length is 14 residues. V lost 8 bases, J lost 9 bases, and 12 bases stayed unmatched. CDR3: CASSYSGRAAVQYF. CDR3 bases: TGTGCCAGCTCCTATAGCGGGAGGGCCGCGGTGCAGTACTTC.

This clonotype was recorded many times. V is TRBV5-1 and J is TRBJ2-3; 8 bases agree with TRBD2. V trimming: 0 bases; J trimming: 3 bases; junction bases outside the gene matches: 3. Germline CDR1 is SGHRS and CDR2 is YFSETQ. This CDR3 has 15 residues. The CDR3 is CASSLAGTSTDTQYF. The CDR3 DNA sequence: TGCGCCAGCAGCTTGGCGGGGACTAGTACAGATACGCAGTATTTT. Full variable domain (remainder filled in from reference TRBV5-1 and TRBJ2-3): KAGVTQTPRYLIKTRGQQVTLSCSPISGHRSVSWYQQTPGQGLQFLFEYFSETQRNKGNFPGRFSGRQFSNSRSEMNVSTLELGDSALYLCASSLAGTSTDTQYFGPGTRLTVL.

This clonotype was observed a few times. V gene TRBV7-2 combines with J gene TRBJ2-4, with TRBD2 identical over 10 bases. The V gene end was trimmed by 5 bases and the J gene end by 2 bases; junction bases not matched to a gene: 9. From germline, CDR1 is SGHTA and CDR2 FQGNSA. The CDR3 extends over 17 amino acids. CDR3 DNA sequence: TGTGCCAGCAGCACCACTCTAGCGGGAGCTACCAAAAACATTCAGTACTTC. Its protein product is CASSTTLAGATKNIQYF.

This clonotype was recorded at least ten times. This chain connects TRBV3-1 to TRBJ2-5; 8 bases are shared with TRBD1. Germline V lookup: CDR1 LGHDT, CDR2 YNNKEL (reference sequence). V lost 4 bases and J lost 5; bases outside the gene matches: 9. The CDR3 length is 15 residues. CDR3 amino acids: CASSLQTGAGETQYF. CDR3 in DNA: TGTGCCAGCAGCCTGCAGACAGGGGCTGGGGAGACCCAGTACTTC.

This clonotype was recorded at least ten times. The chain recombines TRBV20-1 with TRBJ2-5, with 7 bases fitting TRBD2. From germline, CDR1 is DFQATT and CDR2 SNEGSKA (reference sequence). The junction had 11 bases not matched to a gene; V was cut back by 6 bases and J by 4 bases. This CDR3 has 14 residues. The CDR3 DNA reads as TGCAGTGCCAGGGAGGGAGTCTCTAGAGAGACCCAGTACTTC. The encoded protein is CSAREGVSRETQYF.

Ten or more counts support this clonotype. The chain employs TRBV6-2 or TRBV6-3 and TRBJ2-1; 9 nucleotides line up with TRBD1. Germline CDR1 and CDR2: MNHEY and SVGEGT. The CDR3 sequence is 18 residues long. The V gene end was trimmed by 3 bases and the J gene end by 8 bases; junction bases not matched to a gene: 17. CDR3 in DNA: TGTGCCAGCAGTTATGCGTCCCCGGGACAGGGAAGTTCGCATGAGCAGTTCTTC. Translation: CASSYASPGQGSSHEQFF.

In this sample, this clonotype turned up many times. The chain recombines TRBV5-1 with TRBJ2-7; 10 positions agree with TRBD1. From germline, CDR1 is SGHRS and CDR2 YFSETQ. The CDR3 spans 17 residues. Trimming at V came to 0 bases and at J to 5 bases, leaving 11 bases not matched to a gene. CDR3 bases: TGCGCCAGCAGCTTGGGGGGGGCTGGGACAGGGGTCGACGAGCAGTACTTC. This codes for CASSLGGAGTGVDEQYF.